This T cell receptor beta chain was recovered during a study of blood T cell repertoires in COVID-19. Study background: Material from acute and convalescent COVID-19 was sourced from the United States, Italy and Spain.

Original methodology: Amplification with reference gene primers provided the estimates of nucleated cell counts. Libraries were prepared by immunoSEQ multiplex PCR; TCRdb keeps only in-frame clonotypes and omits some of them. The DNA gave D and trimming, while V, J and clone size come from that table. The sample carries around 230,000 clones, 65% to 90% recorded once. Germline CDR1 LGHNA, CDR2 YNFKEQ. The V and J ends lost 2 bases and 9 bases, in that order; junction bases with no gene match: 1. The CDR3 runs 11 residues. J is TRBJ2-7 and V is TRBV4-2, with 7 bases lining up with TRBD1. Sequencing was performed on peripheral blood. This clonotype originated in a man aged 45 to 65 with COVID-19, enrolled during active disease. The CDR3 sequence is CASSQQGVQYF. DNA of the CDR3: TGTGCCAGCAGCCAACAGGGGGTGCAGTACTTC.